The clone carrying this TCR beta chain was counted many times. Its target is unknown. Time point denoted: patch test 1, 2 weeks after DPC sensitization. Treatment: therapeutic diphenylcyclopropenone sensitization with weekly scalp DPC. Venepuncture was done earlier than the placement of each patch test. The data stem from a study of human T cells and chemical hapten exposure. TCRdb itself ran the RACE reads through MiXCR, one entry per CDR3 protein. The repertoire consists of about 380,000 distinct CDR3 sequences, with 4.8% occurring once and the leading ten covering approximately 2.1%. This CDR3 is 18 amino acids long. General study results and limits: TCRs at a frequency above 1 in 1000 stayed unchanged with DPC sensitization.

Here the sequenced sample was whole blood, taken in connection with sensitization to the hapten diphenylcyclopropenone (DPC). The J gene is TRBJ1-5, the V gene TRBV12-2; the table's D call TRBD1 went unverified against the DNA. TRBV12-2 is classified as a pseudogene. This receptor was obtained from a woman aged 45-65 years with alopecia areata. Some clones in this sample may be carry-over from other donors' samples. CDR3 bases: TGTGCAAGTCGCTTAGATAGGGGAAACAGGTGTAGCAATCAGCCCCAGCATTTT. Residues: CASRLDRGNRCSNQPQHF.